This TCR beta chain originates from a study of cytomegalovirus exposure and HLA in healthy donors. V was pared by 7 bases and J by 2 bases, with 17 bases between. CDR3 length: 15 amino acids. From germline, CDR1 is MNHEY and CDR2 SVGAGI. Generated by immunoSEQ multiplex PCR, the TCRdb table keeps only in-frame clones and is missing some. Among about 130,000 clones listed, 85% to 90% were seen once. V usage is TRBV6-5 and J usage is TRBJ1-1; D perhaps matches TRBD1 (5 bases). The specimen was PBMCs. This receptor was obtained from a woman in her late teens or twenties in good health and CMV-seronegative. The CDR3 nucleotides read TGTGCCAGCAACCGACCAGGGATCCTCAACACTGAAGCTTTCTTT. Translating it yields CASNRPGILNTEAFF.